This TCR beta chain was identified during a study of T cell responses to AZD1222 COVID-19 vaccine. Study-wide results and caveats: Donors skewed white British and female; clonal diversity was possibly underestimated. In all cases, repertoires were sampled only after the peak T cell response. Breadth and depth of Spike-specific TCRs rose after two AZD1222 doses. Baseline seropositivity characterized only a handful of AZD1222 recipients.

Method: immunoSEQ multiplex PCR; TCRdb's copy keeps in-frame clones and lacks some. Of 100,000 to 150,000 clones detected, roughly 90% appear once; the ten largest clones hold 1.5% to 2%. A note on this clone: Its specificity is not known.

Germline CDR1 is SGDLS and CDR2 is YYNGEE. The germline V and J ends were trimmed by 0 bases and 5 bases, with 20 bases remaining between them. The CDR3 contains 18 residues. The rearrangement joins TRBV9 to TRBJ1-4; D is unclear. The source is an adult in good health. The sequencing here drew on peripheral blood, taken on day 0 of AZD1222 vaccination. DNA for the CDR3: TGTGCCAGCAGCGTAGCGCCCCTGTTTGCACGGACGAATGAAAAACTGTTTTTT. Its translation: CASSVAPLFARTNEKLFF.